This TCR beta chain was identified during a study of cytomegalovirus exposure and HLA in healthy donors. Broader study findings: Most TCR beta V segments were productive about 90% or about 30% of the time in an earlier analysis.

As regards this clone: Antigen specificity is unknown.

Primers for the PCR totalled 60 Vbeta and 13 Jbeta. The repertoire was sequenced with immunoSEQ multiplex PCR; TCRdb's copy has only in-frame clones and lacks some. The data hold some 250,000 clones, with 82% observed a single time. This CDR3 comprises 16 residues. Trimming cost V 2 bases and J 9 bases, with 20 bases left between them. Germline V gene data show CDR1 as LNHDA and CDR2 as SQIVND (reference sequence). V usage is TRBV19 and J usage is TRBJ1-5; no clear D gene. Sequenced input: PBMCs. The clonotype was recovered from a woman aged 35 to 49 in good health and CMV-seropositive. The CDR3 spells CASSIRRQAGMGPQHF. The CDR3 nucleotides read TGTGCCAGTAGTATAAGAAGGCAGGCAGGTATGGGGCCCCAGCATTTT.